The 32 T cell receptor beta chains reported below all come from one sample, sequenced in a study of beta chain features in type 1 diabetes. Expressed TCRB transcripts were sequenced because the isolated RNA had all been reverse transcribed beforehand. Some clones are missing from TCRdb's copy, which holds only in-frame ones; the method was immunoSEQ multiplex PCR. The sample lists about 40,000 clones, around 50% occurring once. Sequenced input: stem cell memory CD4+ T cells from blood. The source is a young woman in good health.

The chain is built from TRBV6-6 and TRBJ2-7; no clear D gene. Germline CDR1 reads MNHNY; CDR2 reads SVGAGI (reference sequence). The CDR3 runs to 13 residues. Trimming took 10 bases from V and 2 from J, leaving 15 bases between them. CDR3: CATSPGPPYEQYF. The CDR3 DNA reads TGTGCCACTTCCCCCGGTCCCCCCTACGAGCAGTACTTC.

The CDR3 DNA reads TGTGCCAGCTCACGGGACAGGACTTCAGCCAAAAACATTCAGTACTTC. Translated, it gives CASSRDRTSAKNIQYF. The genes are TRBV18 and TRBJ2-4, with 8 bases aligning to TRBD1. The V gene's germline CDR1 is KGHSH and CDR2 LQKENI. V lost 4 bases, J lost 0 bases, and 5 bases stayed unmatched. This CDR3 is 16 amino acids long. The full variable domain, its missing parts supplied by reference TRBV18 and TRBJ2-4, is NAGVMQNPRHLVRRRGQEARLRCSPMKGHSHVYWYRQLPEEGLKFMVYLQKENIIDESGMPKERFSAEFPKEGPSILRIQQVVRGDSAAYFCASSRDRTSAKNIQYFGAGTRLSVL.

The gene calls are TRBV21-1 and TRBJ2-5; the D call of TRBD2 is as the table states it, not checked on the DNA. TRBV21-1 is reported as a pseudogene. The CDR3 consists of 19 residues. The CDR3 bases are TGTGCCAGCAGCGACCAATCACCACCGGCAGGACGGGGAGATGAGACCCAGTACTTC. Residues: CASSDQSPPAGRGDETQYF.

This clone showed up just a few times. The V gene is TRBV29-1, the J gene TRBJ2-3; the D is unclear. CDR1 SQVTM and CDR2 ANQGSEA come from the germline V gene. The length of the CDR3 is 15 residues. Trimming stripped 0 bases from V and 1 base from J, with 11 bases between. DNA of the CDR3: TGCAGCGTTGAAGATTTCCCGGGTGGCACAGATACGCAGTATTTT. This encodes CSVEDFPGGTDTQYF.

This chain joins TRBV9 and TRBJ2-3, with a tentative D call TRBD2 (5 bases). The V and J ends lost 2 bases and 2 bases respectively, with 12 bases between them. This CDR3 is 15 amino acids long. Germline CDR1 reads SGDLS; CDR2 reads YYNGEE. CDR3 in amino acids: CASSVSGGFTDTQYF. CDR3 sequence (DNA): TGTGCCAGCAGCGTTTCAGGAGGTTTCACAGATACGCAGTATTTT. Full variable domain (remainder filled in from reference TRBV9 and TRBJ2-3): DSGVTQTPKHLITATGQRVTLRCSPRSGDLSVYWYQQSLDQGLQFLIQYYNGEERAKGNILERFSAQQFPDLHSELNLSSLELGDSALYFCASSVSGGFTDTQYFGPGTRLTVL.

This clone was counted once. The V gene is TRBV7-9, the J gene TRBJ1-1, with 11 bases fitting TRBD1. V was clipped by 1 base and J by 10 bases; unmatched bases: 8. CDR3 size: 15 residues. Germline CDR1 SEHNR, CDR2 FQNEAQ (reference sequence). In DNA, the CDR3 is TGTGCCAGCAGCTTAGGGACAGGGGGCTTCATAGGAGCTTTCTTT. Its protein product is CASSLGTGGFIGAFF.

This chain joins TRBV27 and TRBJ2-3, with D possibly matching TRBD2 (6 bases). This CDR3 is built from 16 residues. The V end was cut by 5 bases, the J end by 2 bases, with 17 bases between. CDR1 is MNHEY, CDR2 SMNVEV, per germline (reference sequence). This chain's CDR3 is CASSPSPRDFTDTQYF. The CDR3 DNA reads TGTGCCAGCAGTCCATCCCCCAGGGACTTCACAGATACGCAGTATTTT.

The V and J genes are TRBV10-3 and TRBJ2-3; TRBD2 aligns across 14 bases. This CDR3 is built from 14 residues. V lost 11 bases, J lost 2 bases, and 3 bases stayed unmatched. Germline-derived CDR1 and CDR2 are ENHRY and SYGVKD. The CDR3 DNA is TGTGCCTCGGGACTAGCGGGAGACACAGATACGCAGTATTTT. This encodes CASGLAGDTDTQYF.

The chain recombines TRBV30 with TRBJ2-7; 12 bases line up with TRBD2. This CDR3 has 13 amino acids. In germline, CDR1 is GTSNPN, CDR2 SVGIG (reference sequence). The junction had 2 bases not matched to a gene; V was cut back by 4 bases and J by 4 bases. The CDR3 region is CAWMGTSGYEQYF. The CDR3 DNA is TGTGCCTGGATGGGGACTAGCGGGTACGAGCAGTACTTC.

The J gene is TRBJ2-4, the V gene TRBV28, with D maybe TRBD2 (6 bases). Germline V gene sequence: CDR1 MDHEN, CDR2 SYDVKM. V lost 8 bases and J lost 3, with 17 bases in between. The CDR3 extends over 15 amino acids. The DNA for the CDR3 is TGTGCCAGCGGCGGGGCTAGTGAGGTCAAAAACATTCAGTACTTC. It translates to CASGGASEVKNIQYF.

The chain employs TRBV6-6 and TRBJ2-4; the match to TRBD1 covers 7 bases. Germline V gives CDR1 MNHNY, CDR2 SVGAGI (reference sequence). The CDR3 is 12 residues long. V lost 2 bases to trimming and J lost 16 bases; unmatched junction nucleotides: 8. CDR3 nucleotide sequence: TGTGCCAGCAGTTACCTAGGGGGCCGGTTCTACTTC. Its translation is CASSYLGGRFYF.

The rearrangement uses TRBV7-2 and TRBJ2-2; TRBD1 aligns across 7 bases. CDR1 is SGHTA and CDR2 is FQGNSA in the germline V gene. V was clipped by 2 bases and J by 6 bases; unmatched bases: 6. The CDR3 runs to 15 residues. DNA for the CDR3: TGTGCCAGCAGCTTACGAGGGGGCGCCGCCGGGGAGCTGTTTTTT. It encodes CASSLRGGAAGELFF.

Only a few counts were recorded for this clone. V gene TRBV5-6 combines with J gene TRBJ2-5, with 8 positions matching TRBD1. Germline loops: CDR1 SGHDT, CDR2 YYEEEE. The V gene end was trimmed by 2 bases and the J gene end by 5 bases; junction bases not matched to a gene: 14. The CDR3 consists of 17 residues. The CDR3 here is CASSLSRAGQGAETQYF. In DNA form, the CDR3 reads TGTGCCAGCAGCTTAAGTCGTGCAGGACAGGGAGCGGAGACCCAGTACTTC. The full variable domain, with the rest looked up from reference TRBV5-6 and TRBJ2-5, is DAGVTQSPTHLIKTRGQQVTLRCSPKSGHDTVSWYQQALGQGPQFIFQYYEEEERQRGNFPDRFSGHQFPNYSSELNVNALLLGDSALYLCASSLSRAGQGAETQYFGPGTRLLVL.

The V call is TRBV10-3, the J call TRBJ1-5; perhaps TRBD1 as D (5 bases). Germline assignment: CDR1 ENHRY and CDR2 SYGVKD. V gave up 3 bases and J gave up 8 bases, with 11 bases separating them. The CDR3 length is 13 residues. The DNA for the CDR3 is TGTGCCATCAGTGAAAGGGGCTTAGAGCCCCAGCATTTT. Protein: CAISERGLEPQHF.

This clone came up a few times. The rearrangement uses TRBV7-2 and TRBJ2-3; 12 nucleotides agree with TRBD2. CDR3 length equals 16 residues. In germline, CDR1 is SGHTA, CDR2 FQGNSA. The trim removed 3 bases at V and 8 bases at J, leaving 9 bases unmatched. CDR3 in amino acids: CASSFPSGRALGTQYF. CDR3 coding DNA: TGTGCCAGCAGCTTCCCTAGCGGGAGGGCTCTCGGTACGCAGTATTTT.

This clone was seen more than once but under ten times. The genes are TRBV20-1 and TRBJ2-1; D unresolved. There are 11 residues in the CDR3. The germline CDR1 and CDR2 sequences are DFQATT and SNEGSKA (reference sequence). Trimming stripped 3 bases from V and 10 bases from J, with 10 bases between. DNA of the CDR3: TGCAGTGCTAGGGTGGTGGGCGAGCAGTTCTTC. It translates to CSARVVGEQFF.

This rearrangement joins TRBV2 to TRBJ1-1, with 8 positions matching TRBD1. Looked up from germline, CDR1 is SNHLY and CDR2 is FYNNEI. CDR3 size: 13 residues. V shed 6 bases and J 10 bases; nucleotides not matched to a gene: 10. The CDR3 reads CASREDRVSGAFF. CDR3 coding DNA: TGTGCCAGCAGGGAGGACAGGGTGTCGGGAGCTTTCTTT.

This chain links TRBV5-6 with TRBJ2-4, with TRBD1 as a possible D gene (6 bases). The CDR3 loop spans 14 amino acids. The germline gives CDR1 SGHDT, CDR2 YYEEEE. Between the trimmed V and J ends, which lost 0 bases and 8 bases, there was a span of 12 bases. The CDR3 protein is CASSLGQGRDIQYF. CDR3 sequence (DNA): TGTGCCAGCAGCTTGGGGCAGGGGAGAGACATTCAGTACTTC.

This clone was seen more than once but under ten times. The chain links TRBV29-1 to TRBJ2-4, with D tentatively TRBD2 (6 bases). The CDR3 runs to 13 residues. Germline V gene sequence: CDR1 SQVTM, CDR2 ANQGSEA. Trimming left V 7 bases short and J 5 bases short, with 15 bases between. The chain's CDR3 is CSGGGLSENIQYF. For the CDR3, the DNA is TGCAGCGGGGGAGGACTCTCCGAAAACATTCAGTACTTC.

The table lists this clone with a count of one. This chain connects TRBV7-9 to TRBJ1-1; weak D call: TRBD1 (6 bases). Germline V gene lookup returns CDR1 SEHNR and CDR2 FQNEAQ (reference sequence). Trimming stripped 5 bases from V and 1 base from J, with 23 bases between. The CDR3 length is 18 residues. Here the CDR3 DNA reads TGTGCCAGCAGCGCGTGGGAACTCAAACAGGGCACGAACACTGAAGCTTTCTTT. Residues: CASSAWELKQGTNTEAFF. Full variable domain (rest looked up from reference TRBV7-9 and TRBJ1-1): DTGVSQNPRHKITKRGQNVTFRCDPISEHNRLYWYRQTLGQGPEFLTYFQNEAQLEKSRLLSDRFSAERPKGSFSTLEIQRTEQGDSAMYLCASSAWELKQGTNTEAFFGQGTRLTVV.

The chain uses TRBV5-1 and TRBJ2-7; tentative D call: TRBD1 (6 bases). CDR1 is SGHRS, CDR2 YFSETQ, per germline. CDR3 length equals 14 residues. Trimming took off 4 bases at V and 2 bases at J, with 13 bases between the two ends. DNA for the CDR3: TGCGCCAGCAGCCAGGACAGCCTAGCCTACGAGCAGTACTTC. Translating gives CASSQDSLAYEQYF.

The chain combines TRBV19 with TRBJ2-3; D not certain. There are 16 residues in the CDR3. The germline V and J ends were trimmed by 3 bases and 1 base, with 14 bases remaining between them. CDR1 and CDR2 from the germline V gene are LNHDA and SQIVND (reference sequence). The chain's CDR3 is CASSIFDWYGTDTQYF. CDR3 bases: TGTGCCAGTAGTATTTTCGACTGGTACGGCACAGATACGCAGTATTTT.

This clone was counted between two and nine times. V is TRBV5-1 and J is TRBJ2-7; possibly TRBD1 for D (6 bases). The V and J ends lost 3 bases and 7 bases respectively, with 20 bases between them. This CDR3 has 15 residues. Germline CDR1 is SGHRS and CDR2 is YFSETQ. In nucleotides, the CDR3 is TGCGCCAGCAGCTACCAGCACACAGGGAATGGAGAGCAGTACTTC. Its protein is CASSYQHTGNGEQYF.

This chain joins TRBV7-6 and TRBJ2-1; D perhaps matches TRBD2 (5 bases). CDR3 size: 15 residues. CDR1 SGHVS and CDR2 FNYEAQ come from the germline V gene. Trimming removed 4 bases from V and 9 bases from J, with 19 bases in between. CDR3 DNA sequence: TGTGCCAGCAGCTCCCGATCTGATAGCGAGGCTGAGCAGTTCTTC. It translates to CASSSRSDSEAEQFF.

DNA for the CDR3: TGTGCCAGCAGTGTAGGGGTACCGAGCTACAATGAGCAGTTCTTC. Protein product: CASSVGVPSYNEQFF. This chain connects TRBV2 to TRBJ2-1; D might be TRBD1 (5 bases). The germline V and J ends were trimmed by 4 bases and 3 bases, with 13 bases remaining between them. Germline values: CDR1 SNHLY, CDR2 FYNNEI. This CDR3 spans 15 amino acids.

This chain connects TRBV10-3 to TRBJ2-1; 7 bases map to TRBD2. The germline CDR1 and CDR2 sequences are ENHRY and SYGVKD. The length of the CDR3 is 17 residues. J was trimmed by 5 bases and V by 6 bases; bases with no gene match: 16. The CDR3: CAISTQMSSSGDNEQFF. The CDR3 nucleotides read TGTGCCATCAGCACACAAATGAGCTCTAGCGGTGACAATGAGCAGTTCTTC.

The chain links TRBV28 to TRBJ2-3; 11 nucleotides match TRBD2. CDR3 size: 15 residues. Germline loops: CDR1 MDHEN, CDR2 SYDVKM. The V gene end was trimmed by 4 bases and the J gene end by 4 bases; junction bases not matched to a gene: 4. CDR3 sequence reads: CASSSPGLAADTQYF. The CDR3 DNA follows: TGTGCCAGCAGTTCGCCGGGACTAGCGGCAGATACGCAGTATTTT.

V usage is TRBV5-4 and J usage is TRBJ2-5; D is uncertain. This CDR3 spans 15 amino acids. Trimming cost V 4 bases and J 9 bases, with 22 bases left between them. From germline, CDR1 is SGHNT and CDR2 YYREEE (reference sequence). The CDR3 is CASSRGVSQNPAQYF. CDR3 in DNA: TGTGCCAGCAGCAGAGGCGTCTCCCAAAATCCGGCCCAGTACTTC.

The chain combines TRBV7-3 with TRBJ2-1; 9 bases match TRBD1. The CDR3 totals 13 residues. V shed 5 bases, J shed 5 bases, and the junction held 1 base outside the gene matches. In germline, CDR1 is SGHTA, CDR2 FQGTGA. CDR3 bases: TGTGCCAGCAGCGGGGACAGGGACAATGAGCAGTTCTTC. Its protein is CASSGDRDNEQFF.

The chain is built from TRBV18 and TRBJ2-1, with 7 bases fitting TRBD2. This CDR3 contains 17 residues. Germline trimming cut 0 bases from V and 5 bases from J; bases unmatched to any gene: 10. The germline V gene has CDR1 KGHSH and CDR2 LQKENI. This CDR3 reads CASSPPGVAGPDNEQFF. The DNA for the CDR3 is TGTGCCAGCTCACCACCCGGGGTAGCGGGTCCCGACAATGAGCAGTTCTTC.

This clone was observed a few times. This sequence joins TRBV9 and TRBJ2-3, with D possibly TRBD1 on 6 matching bases. V was clipped by 1 base and J by 6 bases, with 12 bases between them. Germline V lookup: CDR1 SGDLS, CDR2 YYNGEE. The CDR3 extends over 14 amino acids. The CDR3 coding sequence is TGTGCCAGCAGCGTAAGAGAAGGACAGGATACGCAGTATTTT. Translation: CASSVREGQDTQYF.

The V and J genes are TRBV27 and TRBJ2-1; 7 nucleotides align to TRBD2. Germline lookup yields CDR1 MNHEY and CDR2 SMNVEV (reference sequence). This CDR3 contains 17 residues. V shed 5 bases, J shed 5 bases, and the junction held 15 bases outside the gene matches. This CDR3 reads CASSPGVGRESHNEQFF. CDR3 bases: TGTGCCAGCAGTCCGGGGGTGGGGCGGGAGAGCCACAATGAGCAGTTCTTC.